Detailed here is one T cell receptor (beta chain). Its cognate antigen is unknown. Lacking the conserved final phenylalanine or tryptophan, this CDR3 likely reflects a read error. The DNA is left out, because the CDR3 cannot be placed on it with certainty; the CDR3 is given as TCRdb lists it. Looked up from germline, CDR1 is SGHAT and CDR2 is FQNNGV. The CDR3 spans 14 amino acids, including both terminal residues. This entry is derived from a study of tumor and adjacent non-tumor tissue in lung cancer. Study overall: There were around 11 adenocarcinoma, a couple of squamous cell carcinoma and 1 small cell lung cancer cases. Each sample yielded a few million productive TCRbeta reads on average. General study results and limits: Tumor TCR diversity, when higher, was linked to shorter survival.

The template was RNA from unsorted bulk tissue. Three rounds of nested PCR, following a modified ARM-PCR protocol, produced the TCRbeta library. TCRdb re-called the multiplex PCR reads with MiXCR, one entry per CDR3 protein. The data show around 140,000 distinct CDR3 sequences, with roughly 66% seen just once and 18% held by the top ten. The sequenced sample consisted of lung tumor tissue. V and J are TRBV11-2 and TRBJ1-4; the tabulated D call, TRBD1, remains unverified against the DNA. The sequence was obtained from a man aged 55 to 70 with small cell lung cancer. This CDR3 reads CASSTDSYTEKLLC.